The T cell receptor (beta chain) under discussion was sequenced for a study of blood T cell repertoires in COVID-19. Study background: Samples came from the United States, Italy and Spain, spanning acute and convalescent COVID-19. From T cells, B-cell-depleted T cells, or PBMCs came the material, which was cDNA or gDNA.

This CDR3 contains 16 residues. V dropped 0 bases and J dropped 4 bases, with 16 bases sitting between them. In germline, CDR1 is SGHRS, CDR2 YFSETQ. In the original workflow: Amplification of reference gene primers provided the estimated nucleated cell counts. Only in-frame clones appear in the TCRdb table, and some are missing; sequencing was by immunoSEQ multiplex PCR. From that table come the V and J calls and clone size; the DNA was used to work out D and trimming. Altogether some 210,000 clones are present, around four fifths being singletons, with the ten largest covering under 3%. The sequencing input was peripheral blood. This chain joins TRBV5-1 and TRBJ2-5; tentatively, D is TRBD1 (5 bases). The source of this sequence is a middle-aged man with active or convalescent COVID-19. In DNA form, the CDR3 reads TGCGCCAGCAGCTTGGCCCCCGGATTGGGGCGAGAGACCCAGTACTTC. Translation: CASSLAPGLGRETQYF.